This T cell receptor beta chain was documented in a study of technical replicates of blood from a handful of donors. Germline V CDR1 and CDR2: MNHEY, SVGAGI. CDR3 size: 15 residues. Trimming cost V 6 bases and J 5 bases; bases outside gene matches: 10. TCRdb's copy holds only in-frame clones and misses some; the assay was immunoSEQ multiplex PCR. The sample lists 99,000 or so clones, about 96% occurring once. The chain joins TRBV6-5 to TRBJ2-1, with 7 bases aligning to TRBD2. Source material: T cells isolated from PBMCs. The TCR originated in a human donor in good health. The CDR3 bases are TGTGCCAGCAGCCCATTGGCGGGAGCTCACAATGAGCAGTTCTTC. As protein: CASSPLAGAHNEQFF.